The T cell receptor (beta chain) described here comes from a study of cytotoxic CD8 clonotypes in ibrutinib-treated CLL. In the study overall: Patient counts were approximately 12 relapsed/refractory, roughly 16 treatment-naive and 17 to 18 IGHV unmutated. Some 25 partial and 2 complete responses; at median 68 months, about 14 remitted, roughly 12 progressed. Study-wide results and caveats: Against age-matched healthy donors, baseline clonality ran higher and tracked circulating CD8+ T-cell counts.

Method: immunoSEQ multiplex PCR; TCRdb's copy keeps in-frame clones and lacks some. The table records more than 110,000 clones, 80% of them present only once. Worth noting for this clone: The antigen is unknown.

Germline loops: CDR1 KGHSH, CDR2 LQKENI. There are 17 residues in the CDR3. V lost 0 bases, J lost 9 bases, and 13 bases stayed unmatched. The material sequenced was PBMCs, taken after 36 months of ibrutinib treatment. The chain couples TRBV18 to TRBJ2-7, with 11 bases matching TRBD2. The source of this sequence is a human donor with chronic lymphocytic leukemia. The CDR3 reads CASSPPASGGTSGLQYF. CDR3 nucleotides: TGTGCCAGCTCACCACCGGCTTCGGGGGGGACTAGCGGACTGCAGTACTTC.